One and the same sample provided the 8 T cell receptor beta chains below, sequenced in a study of T cell repertoires in cytomegalovirus infection. Antigens of these TCRs are unknown. MiXCR, applied by TCRdb to the reads, yields one record per CDR3 protein. The sample contains about 220,000 distinct CDR3 sequences, around 40% of which appear only once. The material was CD8+ T cells from cultured PBMCs, obtained from culture after CMV antigen stimulation. The receptors come from a human donor in good health (CMV status not recorded). Some clones in this sample may be carry-over from other donors' samples.

This clonotype showed up just a few times. DNA of the CDR3: TGTGCCAGCAGTTACGGGACACCGAGGTACGGTTCACCCCTCCACTTT. It codes for CASSYGTPRYGSPLHF. J is TRBJ1-6 and V is TRBV27, with D possibly TRBD1 on 6 matching bases. The CDR3 has 16 amino acids. From germline, CDR1 is MNHEY and CDR2 SMNVEV (reference sequence). V was shortened by 4 bases and J by 9 bases, with 19 bases between the two germline ends.

The chain recombines TRBV28 with TRBJ2-5; D is unresolved. The length of the CDR3 is 14 residues. CDR1 is MDHEN, CDR2 SYDVKM, per germline. V was cut by 5 bases and J by 5 bases, with 15 bases left in between. CDR3 amino acids: CASSPPDPLETQYF. For the CDR3, the DNA is TGTGCCAGCAGTCCTCCCGACCCTTTGGAGACCCAGTACTTC.

The CDR3 reads CASSVGNTEAFF. The CDR3 coding sequence is TGTGCCAGCAGTGTTGGTAACACTGAAGCTTTCTTT. The chain employs TRBV25-1 and TRBJ1-1; D gene unclear. Trimming took 4 bases from V and 2 from J, leaving 5 bases between them. This CDR3 is 12 amino acids long. Germline assignment: CDR1 MGHDK and CDR2 SYGVNS.

V usage is TRBV5-5 and J usage is TRBJ2-3, with D possibly matching TRBD1 (6 bases). This CDR3 region has 16 residues. Trimming cost V 0 bases and J 1 base, with 12 bases left between them. The germline V gene encodes CDR1 SGHKS and CDR2 YYEKEE (reference sequence). CDR3 sequence: CASSLGPGDRTDTQYF. The CDR3 DNA is TGTGCCAGCAGCTTGGGGCCAGGGGACCGCACAGATACGCAGTATTTT.

The genes are TRBV30 and TRBJ1-1, with D possibly TRBD1 on 6 matching bases. This CDR3 comprises 14 residues. V was clipped by 0 bases and J by 7 bases, with 15 bases between them. Germline CDR1 and CDR2: GTSNPN and SVGIG (reference sequence). CDR3 in amino acids: CAWSVRVRTVEAFF. CDR3 sequence (DNA): TGTGCCTGGAGTGTACGGGTTAGGACAGTTGAAGCTTTCTTT.

The chain combines TRBV7-3 with TRBJ2-1; maybe TRBD2 (6 bases). The germline V gene encodes CDR1 SGHTA and CDR2 FQGTGA. This CDR3 region has 14 residues. Trimming removed 5 bases from V and 12 bases from J, with 20 bases in between. CDR3 in DNA: TGTGCCAGCAGCCTCGGCGGAGGGGATGCGGTGCAGTTCTTC. Its protein product is CASSLGGGDAVQFF.

This sequence joins TRBV7-8 and TRBJ2-1; tentative D call: TRBD1 (5 bases). Germline loops: CDR1 SGHVS, CDR2 FQNEAQ. The length of the CDR3 is 14 residues. V dropped 5 bases and J dropped 0 bases, with 8 bases sitting between them. CDR3 nucleotides: TGTGCCAGCAGCATGACAGCCTCCTACAATGAGCAGTTCTTC. Its translation is CASSMTASYNEQFF.

This clonotype has a handful of counts. The gene calls are TRBV5-1 and TRBJ2-7; the D is unclear. The CDR3 runs to 13 residues. Trimming took off 6 bases at V and 0 bases at J, with 10 bases between the two ends. Germline V gene data show CDR1 as SGHRS and CDR2 as YFSETQ. The CDR3 DNA sequence: TGCGCCAGCACTCTCGCCAGCTCCTACGAGCAGTACTTC. This codes for CASTLASSYEQYF.